One T cell receptor (beta chain) is described in this entry. The entry originates in a study of early T cells in non-severe SARS-CoV-2 infection. Study background: From unsorted whole blood, bulk RNA was sequenced, and the chains remained unpaired.

The CDR3 contains 12 residues. V was pared by 4 bases and J by 7 bases, with 8 bases between. CDR1 SQVTM and CDR2 ANQGSEA come from the germline V gene. Unique molecular identifiers were attached to individual cDNA molecules. One entry per CDR3 protein results from TCRdb running MiXCR on the 5' RACE reads. The sample gives 45,000 to 55,000 distinct CDR3 sequences, roughly 12% of which show up once; roughly 10% is in the top ten. This sequence joins TRBV29-1 and TRBJ1-6; D is undetermined. The sequencing input was whole blood. The clonotype was recovered from an adult who was a healthcare worker with PCR-confirmed SARS-CoV-2 infection or an uninfected control (not recorded which). The CDR3 sequence is CSVGDTNSPLHF. DNA for the CDR3: TGCAGCGTTGGAGACACGAATTCACCCCTCCACTTT. The full variable domain, with the rest looked up from reference TRBV29-1 and TRBJ1-6, is SAVISQKPSRDICQRGTSLTIQCQVDSQVTMMFWYRQQPGQSLTLIATANQGSEATYESGFVIDKFPISRPNLTFSTLTVSNMSPEDSSIYLCSVGDTNSPLHFGNGTRLTVT.